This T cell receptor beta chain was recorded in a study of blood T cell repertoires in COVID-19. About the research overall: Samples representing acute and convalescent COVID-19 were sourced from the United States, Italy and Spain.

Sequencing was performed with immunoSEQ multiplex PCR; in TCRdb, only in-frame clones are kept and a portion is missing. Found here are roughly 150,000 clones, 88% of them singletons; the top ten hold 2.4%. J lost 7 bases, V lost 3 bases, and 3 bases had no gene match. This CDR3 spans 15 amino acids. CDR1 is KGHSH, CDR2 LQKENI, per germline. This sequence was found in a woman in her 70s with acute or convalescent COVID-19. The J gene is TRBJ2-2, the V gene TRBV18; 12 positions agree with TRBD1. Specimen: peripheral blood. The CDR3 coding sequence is TGTGCCAGCTCACCGGGACAGGGGGCAGTCGGGGAGCTGTTTTTT. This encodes CASSPGQGAVGELFF.